The clone carrying this T cell receptor beta chain turned up a few times. These data belong to a study of CD8+ T cells in alopecia areata. Background on the study: Tofacitinib lasted 6 to 18 months, then 6 months off drug.

Sequencing used cDNA as its template, made by extracting RNA and reverse transcribing it. The table came from immunoSEQ multiplex PCR; TCRdb's copy has only in-frame clones and leaves some out. The data hold 170,000 or so clones, with just over 65% observed a single time. From germline, CDR1 is SEHNR and CDR2 FQNEAQ (reference sequence). Trimming removed 5 bases at V and 3 bases at J, with 10 bases between. The CDR3 spans 14 residues. Treatment here: oral pan-JAK inhibitor, 5-10 mg twice daily. Cell sorting was applied to PBMCs, and CD4+ and CD8+ T cells were collected. The chain uses TRBV7-9 and TRBJ1-4; D unresolved. The specimen comprised CD4+ T cells sorted from blood, sampled at week 4, from a patient treated with tofacitinib. The sequence derives from a human donor with alopecia areata. Here the CDR3 DNA reads TGTGCCAGCAGCCCCAAAGGTGCTAATGAAAAACTGTTTTTT. Protein product: CASSPKGANEKLFF.